This entry describes one T cell receptor beta chain. The data derive from a study of blood T cell repertoires in COVID-19. Across the whole study: In each case, the material was cDNA or gDNA derived from T cells, B-cell-depleted T cells, or PBMCs.

The assay was immunoSEQ multiplex PCR, and TCRdb's table has in-frame clones only and misses some. The data show approximately 110,000 clones, with approximately 85% seen just once and about 5% held by the top ten. Germline V CDR1 and CDR2: KGHSH, LQKENI. The V and J ends lost 3 bases and 6 bases, in that order; junction bases with no gene match: 3. The CDR3 extends over 14 amino acids. This TCR came from a human donor in a cohort sampled during active COVID-19. Specimen: peripheral blood. The chain has TRBV18 and TRBJ2-3, with 10 nucleotides matching TRBD1. The CDR3 nucleotides read TGTGCCAGCTCACCGGGACAGGGGTCCGATACGCAGTATTTT. The encoded protein is CASSPGQGSDTQYF. The full variable domain, with the rest looked up from reference TRBV18 and TRBJ2-3, is NAGVMQNPRHLVRRRGQEARLRCSPMKGHSHVYWYRQLPEEGLKFMVYLQKENIIDESGMPKERFSAEFPKEGPSILRIQQVVRGDSAAYFCASSPGQGSDTQYFGPGTRLTVL.